The 23 T cell receptor beta chains reported below all come from one sample, sequenced in a study of blood T cell repertoires in COVID-19. Sequencing used immunoSEQ multiplex PCR; TCRdb keeps in-frame clones, though not all of them. The sample has about 120,000 clones; around four fifths are singletons. Material for sequencing was peripheral blood. The receptor set was obtained from a man in his sixties with active or convalescent COVID-19.

This clone has just a few counts. The CDR3 sequence: CASSLDRSTDTQYF. CDR3 bases: TGTGCCAGCAGCTTAGACAGAAGCACAGATACGCAGTATTTT. The V call is TRBV7-9, the J call TRBJ2-3; D unresolved. The CDR3 consists of 14 residues. V was cut by 1 base and J by 0 bases, with 5 bases left in between. The germline V gene encodes CDR1 SEHNR and CDR2 FQNEAQ (reference sequence).

A note on this clone: This CDR3 is missing its conserved last phenylalanine or tryptophan, likely due to a read error. The limits of the CDR3 on the DNA are not certain, so only TCRdb's listed CDR3 is given. This chain connects TRBV21-1 to TRBJ2-3; the table gives TRBD1 as D, unverified against the DNA. TRBV21-1 is a pseudogene locus. With termini counted, the CDR3 has 9 amino acids. CDR3 region: CASSNETVI.

This clone occurred many times. The genes are TRBV18 and TRBJ2-5, with TRBD2 matching 14 bases. Per germline, CDR1 KGHSH and CDR2 LQKENI. CDR3 length: 16 amino acids. V lost 4 bases, J lost 4 bases, and 5 bases stayed unmatched. The CDR3 protein is CASSLTSGRAGETQYF. The CDR3, as DNA: TGTGCCAGCTCACTGACTAGCGGGAGGGCCGGAGAGACCCAGTACTTC.

The J gene is TRBJ2-7, the V gene TRBV20-1; TRBD2 agrees at 9 bases. Germline CDR1 is DFQATT and CDR2 is SNEGSKA (reference sequence). V shed 3 bases, J shed 6 bases, and the junction held 6 bases outside the gene matches. This CDR3 has 13 amino acids. The CDR3 sequence is CSASSGSPLEQYF. CDR3 DNA sequence: TGCAGTGCTAGTAGCGGGAGCCCCCTCGAGCAGTACTTC.

This clone was recorded many times. V gene TRBV27 combines with J gene TRBJ2-7, with 9 bases aligning to TRBD2. The CDR3 runs to 18 residues. V gave up 2 bases and J gave up 2 bases; unmatched junction bases: 13. Germline V gives CDR1 MNHEY, CDR2 SMNVEV (reference sequence). CDR3 sequence: CASSLKGNYGGRAYEQYF. Written as DNA, the CDR3 is TGTGCCAGCAGTTTAAAAGGGAATTACGGCGGGAGGGCCTACGAGCAGTACTTC.

The chain is built from TRBV6-5 and TRBJ1-2; D is possibly TRBD1 (5 bases). CDR3 length: 12 amino acids. V lost 8 bases and J lost 8, with 15 bases in between. The V gene's germline CDR1 is MNHEY and CDR2 SVGAGI. CDR3 coding DNA: TGTGCCAGCCTAGGGCAGGGTGAAGGCTACACCTTC. Translation gives CASLGQGEGYTF.

The rearrangement uses TRBV29-1 and TRBJ2-7; 8 bases align to TRBD1. Trimming removed 6 bases from V and 3 bases from J; junction bases left unmatched: 7. The germline gives CDR1 SQVTM, CDR2 ANQGSEA. The CDR3 has 13 amino acids. The CDR3 DNA sequence: TGCAGCGTGGGGACAGGTCCCAACTACGAGCAGTACTTC. This encodes CSVGTGPNYEQYF.

The rearrangement uses TRBV5-4 and TRBJ1-2; D call uncertain. Trimming removed 5 bases at V and 2 bases at J, with 16 bases between. This CDR3 comprises 15 residues. Germline values: CDR1 SGHNT, CDR2 YYREEE (reference sequence). CDR3 residues: CASRLGPQSNYGYTF. CDR3 in DNA: TGTGCCAGCAGGCTTGGTCCCCAGTCAAACTATGGCTACACCTTC.

The chain links TRBV2 to TRBJ2-3; 9 bases align to TRBD1. Germline V gene lookup returns CDR1 SNHLY and CDR2 FYNNEI. CDR3 length equals 14 residues. V dropped 5 bases and J dropped 1; count of bases not matched to a gene: 1. CDR3 coding DNA: TGTGCCAGCAGTAGGGACAGGGGCACAGATACGCAGTATTTT. Protein product: CASSRDRGTDTQYF.

The chain carries TRBV27 and TRBJ1-2; D call uncertain. Trimming left V 7 bases short and J 7 bases short, with 13 bases between. The CDR3 extends over 12 amino acids. The germline gives CDR1 MNHEY, CDR2 SMNVEV (reference sequence). Written as DNA, the CDR3 is TGTGCCAGCATGGAGGGAGGAGGTGGCTACACCTTC. It encodes CASMEGGGGYTF.

There are many counts of this clone. The chain is built from TRBV7-9 and TRBJ2-5; TRBD1 agrees at 9 bases. V was pared by 6 bases and J by 4 bases, with 9 bases of the junction left unmatched. The CDR3 length is 15 residues. Germline assignment: CDR1 SEHNR and CDR2 FQNEAQ (reference sequence). Here the CDR3 reads CASSPPSTGGETQYF. The CDR3 DNA sequence: TGTGCCAGCAGTCCCCCGTCGACAGGGGGAGAGACCCAGTACTTC.

The chain carries TRBV7-3 and TRBJ2-5; tentative D call: TRBD2 (5 bases). Germline V gene lookup returns CDR1 SGHTA and CDR2 FQGTGA. This CDR3 region has 13 residues. V was trimmed by 4 bases and J by 4 bases, leaving 10 bases between them. The chain's CDR3 is CASSWEWGETQYF. The DNA of the CDR3 is TGTGCCAGCAGCTGGGAGTGGGGAGAGACCCAGTACTTC.

This chain uses TRBV24-1 with TRBJ2-1; perhaps TRBD2 as D (5 bases). In germline, CDR1 is KGHDR, CDR2 SFDVKD. The CDR3 is made up of 16 amino acids. Trimming left V 4 bases short and J 0 bases short, with 12 bases between. CDR3 amino acids: CATSDRRGSSYNEQFF. As DNA, the CDR3 is TGTGCCACCAGTGACCGCCGGGGAAGCTCCTACAATGAGCAGTTCTTC.

This chain uses TRBV9 with TRBJ2-7, with a tentative D call TRBD2 (7 bases). Trimming took off 4 bases at V and 2 bases at J, with 16 bases between the two ends. The germline CDR1 and CDR2 sequences are SGDLS and YYNGEE. CDR3 size: 15 residues. CDR3 sequence (DNA): TGTGCCAGCAGCCCGTCGGGGGGCGATACCTACGAGCAGTACTTC. This sequence encodes CASSPSGGDTYEQYF.

This chain connects TRBV28 to TRBJ2-7; D is uncertain. CDR1 and CDR2 (germline): MDHEN, SYDVKM. Trimming took 3 bases from V and 9 from J, leaving 15 bases between them. The CDR3 length is 13 residues. The CDR3 DNA sequence: TGTGCCAGCAGTTTTAACTCAGCGACCGTGCAGTACTTC. It codes for CASSFNSATVQYF.

The chain has TRBV27 and TRBJ1-6; 8 bases line up with TRBD1. V dropped 6 bases and J dropped 7; count of bases not matched to a gene: 2. The CDR3 sequence is 13 residues long. Germline V CDR1 and CDR2: MNHEY, SMNVEV (reference sequence). CDR3 loop: CASSRDRNSPLHF. The CDR3 DNA is TGTGCCAGCAGCAGGGACAGGAATTCACCCCTCCACTTT.

The chain couples TRBV6-2 or TRBV6-3 to TRBJ2-1; maybe TRBD2 (6 bases). Germline V gene sequence: CDR1 MNHEY, CDR2 SVGEGT. V was cut by 6 bases and J by 3 bases, with 24 bases left in between. The CDR3 consists of 18 residues. The DNA of the CDR3 is TGTGCCAGCAGCCTAGGTCGGGGACTCAGAAGGATCTACAATGAGCAGTTCTTC. Translation: CASSLGRGLRRIYNEQFF.

The chain employs TRBV27 and TRBJ1-5; tentatively, D is TRBD1 (5 bases). V lost 5 bases, J lost 2 bases, and 16 bases lay in between. This CDR3 is built from 16 residues. Germline V gene lookup returns CDR1 MNHEY and CDR2 SMNVEV (reference sequence). CDR3 in amino acids: CASSPAGTGGNQPQHF. The CDR3, as DNA: TGTGCCAGCAGTCCGGCGGGGACTGGGGGCAATCAGCCCCAGCATTTT.

This clone was detected only a few times. V and J are TRBV7-9 and TRBJ2-1; D gene unclear. The germline V gene encodes CDR1 SEHNR and CDR2 FQNEAQ (reference sequence). There are 13 residues in the CDR3. V was shortened by 7 bases and J by 8 bases, with 15 bases between the two germline ends. CDR3 amino acids: CASTSGGGDEQFF. In DNA, the CDR3 is TGTGCCAGCACCTCCGGTGGTGGAGATGAGCAGTTCTTC. Based on the CDR3 plus reference TRBV7-9 and TRBJ2-1, the full variable domain is DTGVSQNPRHKITKRGQNVTFRCDPISEHNRLYWYRQTLGQGPEFLTYFQNEAQLEKSRLLSDRFSAERPKGSFSTLEIQRTEQGDSAMYLCASTSGGGDEQFFGPGTRLTVL.

The table lists this clone with a few counts. V is TRBV7-8 and J is TRBJ2-7; 13 bases are a match to TRBD2. The CDR3 consists of 15 residues. With V trimmed by 4 bases and J by 2 bases, 2 bases remained unmatched. CDR1 SGHVS and CDR2 FQNEAQ come from the germline V gene. In DNA, the CDR3 is TGTGCCAGCAGCTATGGGACTAGCGGGACCTACGAGCAGTACTTC. Translating gives CASSYGTSGTYEQYF.

The chain links TRBV7-2 to TRBJ2-7; D is possibly TRBD2 (5 bases). Trimming took off 4 bases at V and 10 bases at J, with 11 bases between the two ends. This CDR3 has 11 amino acids. The germline V gene encodes CDR1 SGHTA and CDR2 FQGNSA. The CDR3 loop is CASSSSGIQYF. Written as DNA, the CDR3 is TGTGCCAGCAGCTCATCGGGAATCCAGTACTTC. Complete variable domain (other parts from reference TRBV7-2 and TRBJ2-7): GAGVSQSPSNKVTEKGKDVELRCDPISGHTALYWYRQSLGQGLEFLIYFQGNSAPDKSGLPSDRFSAERTGGSVSTLTIQRTQQEDSAVYLCASSSSGIQYFGPGTRLTVT.

The J gene is TRBJ2-7, the V gene TRBV13; the match to TRBD1 covers 9 bases. The CDR3 is made up of 14 amino acids. Germline values: CDR1 PRHDT, CDR2 FYEKMQ (reference sequence). J lost 2 bases, V lost 4 bases, and 3 bases had no gene match. This chain's CDR3 is CASSSRDRAYEQYF. The CDR3, as DNA: TGTGCCAGCAGCTCCCGGGACAGGGCCTACGAGCAGTACTTC.

Written as DNA, the CDR3 is TGTGCCAGCAGCGCCACAGGGTTTCACACACCCTCTAGCACAGATACGCAGTATTTT. This encodes CASSATGFHTPSSTDTQYF. The J gene is TRBJ2-3, the V gene TRBV7-9, with TRBD1 as a possible D gene (6 bases). CDR1 and CDR2 from the germline V gene are SEHNR and FQNEAQ (reference sequence). V shed 5 bases and J shed 0 bases, with 24 bases lying between them. The length of the CDR3 is 19 residues. Based on the CDR3 plus reference TRBV7-9 and TRBJ2-3, the full variable domain is DTGVSQNPRHKITKRGQNVTFRCDPISEHNRLYWYRQTLGQGPEFLTYFQNEAQLEKSRLLSDRFSAERPKGSFSTLEIQRTEQGDSAMYLCASSATGFHTPSSTDTQYFGPGTRLTVL.